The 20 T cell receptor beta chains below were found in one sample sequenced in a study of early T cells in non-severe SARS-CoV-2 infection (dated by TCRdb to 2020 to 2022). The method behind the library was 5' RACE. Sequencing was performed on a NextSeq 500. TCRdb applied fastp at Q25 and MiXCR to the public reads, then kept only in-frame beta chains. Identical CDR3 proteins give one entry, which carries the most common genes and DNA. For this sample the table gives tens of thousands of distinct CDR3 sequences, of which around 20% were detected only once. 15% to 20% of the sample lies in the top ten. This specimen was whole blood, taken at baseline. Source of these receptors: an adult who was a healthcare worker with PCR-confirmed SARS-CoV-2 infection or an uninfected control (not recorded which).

CDR3 DNA sequence: TGCAGTGCCAAGAACCCTACAGGGCGCCGCTATGGCTACACCTTC. It specifies CSAKNPTGRRYGYTF. The chain has TRBV20-1 and TRBJ1-2; tentative D call: TRBD1 (6 bases). This CDR3 has 15 amino acids. V lost 6 bases, J lost 4 bases, and 21 bases lay in between. Germline V CDR1 and CDR2: DFQATT, SNEGSKA (reference sequence).

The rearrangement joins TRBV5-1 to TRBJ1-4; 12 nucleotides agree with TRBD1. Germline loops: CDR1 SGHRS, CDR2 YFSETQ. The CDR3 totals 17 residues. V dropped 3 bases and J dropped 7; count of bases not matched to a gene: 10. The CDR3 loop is CASSSTGTGGSSEKLFF. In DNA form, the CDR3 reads TGCGCCAGCAGCTCGACCGGGACAGGGGGCTCAAGTGAAAAACTGTTTTTT.

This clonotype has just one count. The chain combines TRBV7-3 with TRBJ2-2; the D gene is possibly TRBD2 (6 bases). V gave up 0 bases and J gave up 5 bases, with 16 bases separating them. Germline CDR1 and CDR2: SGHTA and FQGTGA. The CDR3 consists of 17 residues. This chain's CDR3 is CASSLTRDSSYTGELFF. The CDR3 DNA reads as TGTGCCAGCAGCTTAACCCGGGACTCAAGTTATACCGGGGAGCTGTTTTTT.

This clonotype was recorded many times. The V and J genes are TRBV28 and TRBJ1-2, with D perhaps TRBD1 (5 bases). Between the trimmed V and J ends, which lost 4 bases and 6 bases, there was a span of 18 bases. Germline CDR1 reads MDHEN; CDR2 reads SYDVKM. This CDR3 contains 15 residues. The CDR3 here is CASSSTLTVTDGYTF. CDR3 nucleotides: TGTGCCAGCAGTTCCACCCTGACAGTAACGGATGGCTACACCTTC.

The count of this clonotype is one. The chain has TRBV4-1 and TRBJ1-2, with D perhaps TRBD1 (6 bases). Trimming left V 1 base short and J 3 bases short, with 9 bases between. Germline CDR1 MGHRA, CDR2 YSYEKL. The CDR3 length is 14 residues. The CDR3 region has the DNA TGCGCCAGCAGCCAAGGGACAGCGTACTATGGCTACACCTTC. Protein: CASSQGTAYYGYTF.

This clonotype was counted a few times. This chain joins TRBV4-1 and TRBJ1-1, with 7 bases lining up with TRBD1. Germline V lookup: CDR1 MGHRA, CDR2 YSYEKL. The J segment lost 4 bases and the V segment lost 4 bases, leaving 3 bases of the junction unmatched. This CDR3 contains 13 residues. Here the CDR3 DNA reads TGCGCCAGCAGCCCAGGGGGGTCCACTGAAGCTTTCTTT. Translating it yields CASSPGGSTEAFF.

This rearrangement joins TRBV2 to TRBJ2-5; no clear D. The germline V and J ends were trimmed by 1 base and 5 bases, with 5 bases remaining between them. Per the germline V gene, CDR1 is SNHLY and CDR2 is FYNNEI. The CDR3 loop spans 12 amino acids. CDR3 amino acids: CASSEVRETQYF. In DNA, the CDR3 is TGTGCCAGCAGTGAAGTACGGGAGACCCAGTACTTC.

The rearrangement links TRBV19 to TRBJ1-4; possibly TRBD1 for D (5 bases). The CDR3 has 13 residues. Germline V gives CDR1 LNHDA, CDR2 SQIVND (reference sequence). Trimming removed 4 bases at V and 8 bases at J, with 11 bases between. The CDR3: CASSRGSPEKLFF. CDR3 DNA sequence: TGTGCCAGTAGTAGGGGCAGCCCCGAAAAACTGTTTTTT.

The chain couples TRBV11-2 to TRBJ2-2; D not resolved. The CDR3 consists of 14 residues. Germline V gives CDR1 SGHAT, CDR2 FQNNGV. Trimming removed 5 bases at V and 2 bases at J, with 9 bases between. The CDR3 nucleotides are TGTGCCAGCAGCCCTGACTCTAACACCGGGGAGCTGTTTTTT. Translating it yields CASSPDSNTGELFF.

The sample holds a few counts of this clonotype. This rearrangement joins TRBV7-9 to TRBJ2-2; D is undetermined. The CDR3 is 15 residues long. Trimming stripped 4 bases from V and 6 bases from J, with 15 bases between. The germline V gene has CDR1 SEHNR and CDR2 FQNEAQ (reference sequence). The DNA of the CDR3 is TGTGCCAGCAGCTCCCCTGAATTTTTCCCCGGGGAGCTGTTTTTT. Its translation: CASSSPEFFPGELFF.

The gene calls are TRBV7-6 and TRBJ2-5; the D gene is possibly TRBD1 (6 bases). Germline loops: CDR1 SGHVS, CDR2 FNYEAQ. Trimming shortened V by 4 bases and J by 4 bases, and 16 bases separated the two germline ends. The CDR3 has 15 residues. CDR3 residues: CASSSRGTRGETQYF. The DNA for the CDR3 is TGTGCCAGCAGCTCAAGGGGAACCAGGGGAGAGACCCAGTACTTC.

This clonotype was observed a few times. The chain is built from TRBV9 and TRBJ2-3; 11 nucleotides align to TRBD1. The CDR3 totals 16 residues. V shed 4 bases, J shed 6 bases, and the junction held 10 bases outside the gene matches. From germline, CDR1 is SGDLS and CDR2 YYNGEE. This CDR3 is CASSPHPGQGGDTQYF. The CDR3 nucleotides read TGTGCCAGCAGCCCCCACCCGGGACAGGGGGGGGATACGCAGTATTTT.

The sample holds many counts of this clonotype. The CDR3 loop reads CASSLNTEAFF. The CDR3 region has the DNA TGTGCCAGCAGCCTAAACACTGAAGCTTTCTTT. This chain joins TRBV7-8 and TRBJ1-1; no firm D call. With 5 bases removed from V and 2 bases from J, the gap between germline ends came to 3 bases. CDR1 is SGHVS, CDR2 FQNEAQ, per germline. The CDR3 is 11 amino acids.

CDR3 in DNA: TGTGCCAGCAGCCGGACAGACACGATTCAACCCCTCCACTTT. Its protein product is CASSRTDTIQPLHF. The V call is TRBV6-6, the J call TRBJ1-6; weak D call: TRBD1 (6 bases). The V end was cut by 6 bases, the J end by 12 bases, with 18 bases between. The germline V gene encodes CDR1 MNHNY and CDR2 SVGAGI (reference sequence). This CDR3 has 14 amino acids.

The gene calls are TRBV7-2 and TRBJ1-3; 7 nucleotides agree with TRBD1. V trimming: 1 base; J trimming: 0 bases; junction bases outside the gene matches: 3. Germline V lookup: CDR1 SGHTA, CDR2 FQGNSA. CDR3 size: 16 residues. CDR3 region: CASSLVGTASGNTIYF. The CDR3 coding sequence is TGTGCCAGCAGCTTAGTAGGGACAGCCTCTGGAAACACCATATATTTT.

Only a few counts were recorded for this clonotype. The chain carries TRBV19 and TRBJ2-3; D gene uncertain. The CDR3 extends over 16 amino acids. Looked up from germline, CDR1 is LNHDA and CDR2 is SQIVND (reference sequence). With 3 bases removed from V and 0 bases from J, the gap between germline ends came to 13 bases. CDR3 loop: CASSIGSPPSTDTQYF. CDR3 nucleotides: TGTGCCAGTAGTATCGGTTCACCTCCTAGCACAGATACGCAGTATTTT.

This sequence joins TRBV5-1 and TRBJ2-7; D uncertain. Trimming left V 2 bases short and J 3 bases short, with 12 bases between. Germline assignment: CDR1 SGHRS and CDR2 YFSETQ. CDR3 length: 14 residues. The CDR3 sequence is CASSFQELNYEQYF. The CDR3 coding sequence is TGCGCCAGCAGCTTCCAGGAACTTAACTACGAGCAGTACTTC. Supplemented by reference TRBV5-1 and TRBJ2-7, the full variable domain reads KAGVTQTPRYLIKTRGQQVTLSCSPISGHRSVSWYQQTPGQGLQFLFEYFSETQRNKGNFPGRFSGRQFSNSRSEMNVSTLELGDSALYLCASSFQELNYEQYFGPGTRLTVT.

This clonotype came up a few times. CDR3 residues: CASSPTGSGAGNEQFF. CDR3 nucleotides: TGTGCCAGCAGCCCTACGGGGAGCGGGGCGGGCAATGAGCAGTTCTTC. This sequence joins TRBV7-9 and TRBJ2-1, with 7 positions matching TRBD2. Germline assignment: CDR1 SEHNR and CDR2 FQNEAQ (reference sequence). The CDR3 is 16 amino acids. Germline trimming cut 5 bases from V and 6 bases from J; bases unmatched to any gene: 13.

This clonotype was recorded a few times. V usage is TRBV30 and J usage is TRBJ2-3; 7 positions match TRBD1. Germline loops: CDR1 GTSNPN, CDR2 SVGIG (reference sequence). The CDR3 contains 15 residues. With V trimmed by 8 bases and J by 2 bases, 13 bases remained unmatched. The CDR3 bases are TGTGCCGGAATTCTTTGGGGACAGTCCACAGATACGCAGTATTTT. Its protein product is CAGILWGQSTDTQYF. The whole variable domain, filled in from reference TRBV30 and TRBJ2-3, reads SQTIHQWPATLVQPVGSPLSLECTVEGTSNPNLYWYRQAAGRGLQLLFYSVGIGQISSEVPQNLSASRPQDRQFILSSKKLLLSDSGFYLCAGILWGQSTDTQYFGPGTRLTVL.

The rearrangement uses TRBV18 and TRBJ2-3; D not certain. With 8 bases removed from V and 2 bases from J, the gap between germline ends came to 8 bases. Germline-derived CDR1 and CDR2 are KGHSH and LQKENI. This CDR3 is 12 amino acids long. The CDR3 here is CASSHPTDTQYF. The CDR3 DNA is TGTGCCAGCAGTCACCCCACAGATACGCAGTATTTT.